A selection of T cell receptor beta chains follows, all from one sample in a study of T-cell memory formation after mild COVID-19. Using its own MiXCR run on the 5' RACE reads, TCRdb lists one record per CDR3 protein. The sample yields 150,000 or so distinct CDR3 sequences, about a third seen once. Material: PBMCs or a T cell subset sorted from them (not recorded which). These receptors originate from an adult woman who had mild COVID-19 (a few samples of this study predate the infection). Cell type and time point are not known. Each CDR3 is given with its conserved first and last residue. The order of the fields is V gene, D gene, clone size, J gene, CDR3 length, CDR3 protein, CDR3 DNA. D genes are given only for firm matches. Only some rows state a clone size, as once, few, many or a class for expanded clones.

V: TRBV7-2; D: TRBD2; size: NA; J: TRBJ2-7; length: 14; CDR3: CASSLEAGAAEQYF; DNA: TGTGCCAGCAGCTTAGAAGCGGGAGCGGCCGAGCAGTACTTC
V: TRBV29-1; D: NA; size: once; J: TRBJ2-2; length: 12; CDR3: CSVLRAGGELFF; DNA: TGCAGCGTTCTCCGCGCCGGCGGGGAGCTGTTTTTT
V: TRBV4-2; D: TRBD1; size: NA; J: TRBJ1-1; length: 14; CDR3: CASSPQGIDTEAFF; DNA: TGTGCCAGCAGCCCACAGGGGATTGACACTGAAGCTTTCTTT
V: TRBV10-3; D: NA; size: few; J: TRBJ2-7; length: 12; CDR3: CATRRGTYEQYF; DNA: TGTGCCACCAGGAGGGGTACATACGAGCAGTACTTC
V: TRBV7-2; D: NA; size: NA; J: TRBJ2-1; length: 16; CDR3: CASSTVGHPYYNEQFF; DNA: TGTGCCAGCAGCACAGTGGGACATCCCTACTACAATGAGCAGTTCTTC
V: TRBV6-6; D: NA; size: NA; J: TRBJ2-7; length: 12; CDR3: CASSYSGTEQYF; DNA: TGTGCCAGCAGTTATTCTGGGACCGAGCAGTACTTC
V: TRBV7-9; D: NA; size: NA; J: TRBJ2-3; length: 11; CDR3: CASSTSYTQYF; DNA: TGTGCCAGCAGCACGAGTTATACGCAGTATTTT
V: TRBV10-3; D: NA; size: NA; J: TRBJ1-5; length: 14; CDR3: CAISDPGHRQPQHF; DNA: TGTGCCATCAGTGACCCAGGGCACCGACAGCCCCAGCATTTT
V: TRBV7-9; D: NA; size: few; J: TRBJ1-1; length: 14; CDR3: CASSLPQGGTEAFF; DNA: TGTGCCAGCAGCCTCCCTCAGGGCGGCACTGAAGCTTTCTTT
V: TRBV5-4; D: NA; size: NA; J: TRBJ2-1; length: 17; CDR3: CASSEGLLRTSYNEQFF; DNA: TGTGCCAGCAGCGAGGGGCTCCTCAGGACCTCCTACAATGAGCAGTTCTTC
V: TRBV6-1; D: TRBD1; size: NA; J: TRBJ1-2; length: 15; CDR3: CASSEGRGLNYGYTF; DNA: TGTGCCAGCAGTGAAGGCAGGGGGTTGAACTATGGCTACACCTTC
V: TRBV7-9; D: TRBD1; size: few; J: TRBJ2-3; length: 15; CDR3: CASSLGTAYTDTQYF; DNA: TGTGCCAGCAGCTTGGGGACAGCATATACAGATACGCAGTATTTT
V: TRBV2; D: NA; size: NA; J: TRBJ2-2; length: 15; CDR3: CASKRQGDNTGELFF; DNA: TGTGCCAGCAAGCGGCAGGGAGATAACACCGGGGAGCTGTTTTTT
V: TRBV30; D: NA; size: once; J: TRBJ2-7; length: 12; CDR3: CALSGLTYEQYF; DNA: TGTGCCTTATCCGGACTAACCTACGAGCAGTACTTC
V: TRBV2; D: TRBD1; size: few; J: TRBJ2-2; length: 15; CDR3: CASSEPGGPTGELFF; DNA: TGTGCCAGCAGTGAACCAGGGGGCCCCACCGGGGAGCTGTTTTTT